Each of the 20 T cell receptor beta chains below was sequenced from the same sample in a study of shared clonotypes between healthy human individuals. Some clones are missing from TCRdb's copy, which holds only in-frame ones; the method was immunoSEQ multiplex PCR. The table includes about 2.1 million clones, about 94% detected once. Naive CD8 cells lacked CD45RO and underwent positive selection for CCR7, leaving out terminally differentiated effector memory CD45RA+ cells. Sequencing was performed on naive CD8+ T cells from PBMCs. The receptors were sampled from a young man in good health. Some clones in this sample may be carry-over from other donors' samples.

This chain links TRBV9 with TRBJ2-7, with a weak D call TRBD2 (7 bases). V lost 3 bases, J lost 0 bases, and 16 bases lay in between. Germline CDR1 and CDR2: SGDLS and YYNGEE. The CDR3 is 16 amino acids. CDR3 sequence (DNA): TGTGCCAGCAGCGGAGGGGGGGACCCCAGCTCCTACGAGCAGTACTTC. Translating gives CASSGGGDPSSYEQYF. Filled out from reference TRBV9 and TRBJ2-7, the complete variable domain reads DSGVTQTPKHLITATGQRVTLRCSPRSGDLSVYWYQQSLDQGLQFLIQYYNGEERAKGNILERFSAQQFPDLHSELNLSSLELGDSALYFCASSGGGDPSSYEQYFGPGTRLTVT.

The rearrangement uses TRBV5-6 and TRBJ2-7, with TRBD1 matching over 7 bases. The V gene's germline CDR1 is SGHDT and CDR2 YYEEEE. Losses at the gene ends were 0 bases for V and 2 bases for J; bases not matched to a gene: 8. The CDR3 sequence is 16 residues long. Here the CDR3 reads CASSLAGGQVTYEQYF. CDR3 in DNA: TGTGCCAGCAGCTTGGCCGGAGGACAGGTGACCTACGAGCAGTACTTC.

The chain carries TRBV11-3 and TRBJ2-4; possibly TRBD1 for D (5 bases). V was trimmed by 2 bases and J by 0 bases, leaving 14 bases between them. Per germline, CDR1 SGHNT and CDR2 YENEEA. This CDR3 spans 17 amino acids. CDR3 in DNA: TGTGCCAGCAGCTTAATCCCTCGACAGCTAGCCAAAAACATTCAGTACTTC. Translation gives CASSLIPRQLAKNIQYF.

V usage is TRBV2 and J usage is TRBJ1-5, with no clear D. Germline CDR1 SNHLY, CDR2 FYNNEI. This CDR3 has 17 residues. Trimming removed 3 bases from V and 0 bases from J, with 15 bases in between. The CDR3 reads CASSESRRANSNQPQHF. In DNA, the CDR3 is TGTGCCAGCAGTGAGAGTCGGCGCGCCAATAGCAATCAGCCCCAGCATTTT.

The chain recombines TRBV14 with TRBJ2-2, with TRBD2 matching 11 bases. This CDR3 comprises 18 residues. Germline V gene sequence: CDR1 SGHDN, CDR2 FVKESK. With 4 bases clipped from V and 1 base from J, the junction kept 8 bases outside the gene matches. The CDR3 nucleotides read TGTGCCAGCAGCCTTACTAGCGGGAGTGTCGGGAACACCGGGGAGCTGTTTTTT. Amino acids: CASSLTSGSVGNTGELFF.

This chain uses TRBV5-1 with TRBJ1-2; D is ambiguous. Germline assignment: CDR1 SGHRS and CDR2 YFSETQ. This CDR3 is built from 13 residues. V gave up 4 bases and J gave up 7 bases, with 14 bases separating them. CDR3 loop: CASSLWEGSGYTF. As DNA, the CDR3 is TGCGCCAGCAGCCTTTGGGAGGGCTCTGGCTACACCTTC.

The chain carries TRBV5-6 and TRBJ2-7; a weak D match, TRBD2 (6 bases). Trimming cost V 0 bases and J 2 bases, with 15 bases left between them. Germline loops: CDR1 SGHDT, CDR2 YYEEEE. The CDR3 extends over 16 amino acids. The CDR3 DNA reads TGTGCCAGCAGCTTGGGCGGGGTGGCTAGCCCCTACGAGCAGTACTTC. Translated, it gives CASSLGGVASPYEQYF.

This chain uses TRBV11-2 with TRBJ2-3, with a possible D match to TRBD2 (6 bases). CDR1 is SGHAT and CDR2 is FQNNGV in the germline V gene. V shed 1 base and J shed 4 bases, with 18 bases lying between them. There are 17 residues in the CDR3. CDR3 amino acids: CASSLGIGGIRPDTQYF. The CDR3 DNA reads TGTGCCAGCAGCTTAGGGATCGGCGGGATCCGCCCAGATACGCAGTATTTT.

With regard to this clone: In the same sample, other DNA sequences code for this CDR3. The rearrangement links TRBV7-9 to TRBJ2-7; TRBD1 matches 10 bases. Germline CDR1 is SEHNR and CDR2 is FQNEAQ (reference sequence). With V trimmed by 3 bases and J by 7 bases, 3 bases remained unmatched. The CDR3 has 13 amino acids. CDR3 in DNA: TGTGCCAGCAGCTTGGACAGGGGGGCGGAGCAGTACTTC. This sequence encodes CASSLDRGAEQYF.

With regard to this clone: One junction end does not reproduce the germline sequence, and a read error may be involved. V usage is TRBV10-3 and J usage is TRBJ2-7; D perhaps matches TRBD2 (5 bases). The CDR3 spans 15 residues. Germline assignment: CDR1 ENHRY and CDR2 SYGVKD. The CDR3 DNA reads TGTGCCATCAGTGAGTCGGACTTATCCGAGATCGTGGTCCACTTC. Encoded protein: CAISESDLSEIVVHF.

J is TRBJ1-4 and V is TRBV7-6; D unclear. Germline CDR1 is SGHVS and CDR2 is FNYEAQ. The CDR3 contains 14 residues. Trimming cost V 6 bases and J 7 bases, with 15 bases left between them. The CDR3 region is CASSAGLGGEKLFF. The CDR3 region has the DNA TGTGCCAGCAGTGCAGGCTTAGGAGGTGAAAAACTGTTTTTT.

Worth noting for this clone: Other DNA sequences in the sample encode the same CDR3. The chain links TRBV9 to TRBJ2-1; TRBD2 might be the D (5 bases). The CDR3 loop spans 14 amino acids. Trimming pared 4 bases from V and 0 bases from J, leaving 8 bases between. Germline-derived CDR1 and CDR2 are SGDLS and YYNGEE. DNA of the CDR3: TGTGCCAGCAGCCCGAGCGGCTCCTACAATGAGCAGTTCTTC. Translation gives CASSPSGSYNEQFF.

The chain uses TRBV7-9 and TRBJ2-1, with 7 bases matching TRBD2. The CDR3 is 12 residues long. Losses at the gene ends were 5 bases for V and 10 bases for J; bases not matched to a gene: 5. Germline values: CDR1 SEHNR, CDR2 FQNEAQ (reference sequence). The CDR3 sequence: CASSPSGGEQFF. CDR3 bases: TGTGCCAGCAGCCCCTCCGGGGGGGAGCAGTTCTTC.

This clone was seen a single time. The genes are TRBV11-2 and TRBJ2-3; D is possibly TRBD1 (5 bases). This CDR3 is 15 amino acids long. Trimming removed 5 bases at V and 4 bases at J, with 16 bases between. The germline V gene encodes CDR1 SGHAT and CDR2 FQNNGV. CDR3 amino acids: CASSNGPSRADTQYF. CDR3 DNA: TGTGCCAGCAGCAACGGGCCATCCAGGGCAGATACGCAGTATTTT.

V usage is TRBV7-9 and J usage is TRBJ2-1, with 7 positions matching TRBD1. Germline V CDR1 and CDR2: SEHNR, FQNEAQ (reference sequence). The CDR3 totals 14 residues. The junction had 8 bases not matched to a gene; V was cut back by 7 bases and J by 5 bases. CDR3 DNA sequence: TGTGCCAGCACCCCAGGGACAGTGAACAATGAGCAGTTCTTC. This encodes CASTPGTVNNEQFF.

CDR3 region: CASSIIKNTEAFF. The CDR3 nucleotides read TGTGCCAGTAGTATTATAAAGAACACTGAAGCTTTCTTT. V gene TRBV19 combines with J gene TRBJ1-1, with unresolved D. CDR1 LNHDA and CDR2 SQIVND come from the germline V gene (reference sequence). This CDR3 contains 13 residues. V lost 3 bases, J lost 1 base, and 6 bases lay in between.

The chain is built from TRBV29-1 and TRBJ1-2, with D perhaps TRBD1 (6 bases). V was trimmed by 4 bases and J by 2 bases, leaving 20 bases between them. Germline lookup yields CDR1 SQVTM and CDR2 ANQGSEA. The CDR3 runs 16 residues. CDR3 region: CSVAFSGASSNYGYTF. As DNA, the CDR3 is TGCAGCGTTGCCTTTTCGGGGGCGTCCTCCAACTATGGCTACACCTTC. The complete variable domain, with remaining parts taken from reference TRBV29-1 and TRBJ1-2, reads SAVISQKPSRDICQRGTSLTIQCQVDSQVTMMFWYRQQPGQSLTLIATANQGSEATYESGFVIDKFPISRPNLTFSTLTVSNMSPEDSSIYLCSVAFSGASSNYGYTFGSGTRLTVV.

This clone was seen a single time. This chain joins TRBV7-8 and TRBJ2-1; 10 nucleotides agree with TRBD2. The CDR3 covers 17 residues. Germline CDR1 SGHVS, CDR2 FQNEAQ. V shed 1 base, J shed 0 bases, and the junction held 3 bases outside the gene matches. The CDR3 bases are TGTGCCAGCAGCTTAGTACTAGCGGGGAGCTCCTACAATGAGCAGTTCTTC. It specifies CASSLVLAGSSYNEQFF.

This clone showed up just once. The rearrangement links TRBV10-3 to TRBJ2-5; 7 bases agree with TRBD2. The J segment lost 3 bases and the V segment lost 4 bases, leaving 11 bases of the junction unmatched. The V gene's germline CDR1 is ENHRY and CDR2 SYGVKD. The CDR3 sequence is 16 residues long. DNA of the CDR3: TGTGCCATCAGTGCCGCCAGGGCGGGAGTCAAAGAGACCCAGTACTTC. The encoded protein is CAISAARAGVKETQYF.

The chain combines TRBV7-9 with TRBJ1-2; 9 bases match TRBD1. Germline-derived CDR1 and CDR2 are SEHNR and FQNEAQ (reference sequence). Trimming removed 5 bases from V and 2 bases from J; junction bases left unmatched: 9. The CDR3 contains 16 residues. For the CDR3, the DNA is TGTGCCAGCAGCATAGTACAGGGGGCGCCGAACTATGGCTACACCTTC. It is translated as CASSIVQGAPNYGYTF.